This T cell receptor (beta chain) was documented in a study of blood T cell repertoires in COVID-19. Overall study context: COVID-19 samples collected from the United States, Italy and Spain covered acute and convalescent phases.

This CDR3 contains 14 residues. Germline CDR1 SGHRS, CDR2 YFSETQ. J was trimmed by 1 base and V by 4 bases; bases with no gene match: 4. Sequencing was performed with immunoSEQ multiplex PCR; in TCRdb, only in-frame clones are kept and a portion is missing. This sample has under 350,000 clones, with approximately 90% found just once. The V gene is TRBV5-1, the J gene TRBJ1-1; TRBD1 agrees at 7 bases. The specimen sequenced was peripheral blood. The receptor comes from a woman in her twenties or thirties with COVID-19, enrolled during active disease. This CDR3 is CASSPGTANTEAFF. The DNA for the CDR3 is TGCGCCAGCAGCCCCGGGACAGCGAACACTGAAGCTTTCTTT.